What follows are 11 T cell receptor beta chains derived from one specimen sequenced in a study of cytomegalovirus exposure and HLA in healthy donors. Use of 60 Vbeta and 13 Jbeta primers characterized the PCR. The data were produced by immunoSEQ multiplex PCR, yet TCRdb's version contains in-frame clones alone and is incomplete. The sample yields around 150,000 clones, roughly 85% seen once. Input material: PBMCs. The receptor set was obtained from a man in his late teens or twenties in good health and CMV-seropositive.

The CDR3 DNA is TGCGCCAGCAGCCAAGTAAGCGGCCTCAGCTCCTACAATGAGCAGTTCTTC. Translation gives CASSQVSGLSSYNEQFF. The chain is built from TRBV4-3 and TRBJ2-1, with D perhaps TRBD2 (5 bases). The CDR3 extends over 17 amino acids. CDR1 is LGHNA, CDR2 YSLEER, per germline. Deletions cut 1 base from V and 0 bases from J, with 13 bases between.

The chain has TRBV4-3 and TRBJ2-3; TRBD2 is a possible D gene (6 bases). The CDR3 is 14 amino acids. Per the germline V gene, CDR1 is LGHNA and CDR2 is YSLEER. Trimming took off 4 bases at V and 4 bases at J, with 12 bases between the two ends. The CDR3 spells CASSLRLESDTQYF. CDR3 DNA: TGCGCCAGCAGCCTTCGACTAGAGTCAGATACGCAGTATTTT.

The chain links TRBV2 to TRBJ1-5; D gene uncertain. V gave up 1 base and J gave up 3 bases, with 7 bases separating them. Germline V gives CDR1 SNHLY, CDR2 FYNNEI. This CDR3 contains 14 residues. CDR3 in amino acids: CASSEDRDNQPQHF. CDR3 DNA: TGTGCCAGCAGTGAAGATCGAGACAATCAGCCCCAGCATTTT.

The J gene is TRBJ1-5, the V gene TRBV19, with D uncertain. Trimming took off 3 bases at V and 7 bases at J, with 10 bases between the two ends. The CDR3 length is 13 residues. Germline CDR1 reads LNHDA; CDR2 reads SQIVND (reference sequence). The CDR3 region is CASSMGTNQPQHF. In nucleotides, the CDR3 is TGTGCCAGTAGTATGGGCACAAACCAGCCCCAGCATTTT.

The J gene is TRBJ2-7, the V gene TRBV19; 11 nucleotides align to TRBD2. Losses at the gene ends were 2 bases for V and 1 base for J; bases not matched to a gene: 13. Germline CDR1 LNHDA, CDR2 SQIVND (reference sequence). CDR3 length: 19 residues. The CDR3 sequence is CASSIRTGTSGISSYEQYF. The CDR3 DNA reads TGTGCCAGTAGTATAAGGACCGGGACTAGCGGTATTTCTTCCTACGAGCAGTACTTC.

This rearrangement joins TRBV7-6 to TRBJ2-7; 9 nucleotides agree with TRBD2. The J segment lost 11 bases and the V segment lost 3 bases, leaving 8 bases of the junction unmatched. Germline V lookup: CDR1 SGHVS, CDR2 FNYEAQ. The CDR3 runs to 13 residues. The chain's CDR3 is CASSFSGGPYKYF. The CDR3 region has the DNA TGTGCCAGCAGCTTTAGCGGGGGCCCTTATAAGTACTTC.

This clone appeared a few times. This chain connects TRBV28 to TRBJ1-4; no firm D call. Germline loops: CDR1 MDHEN, CDR2 SYDVKM. This CDR3 has 16 residues. Trimming cost V 4 bases and J 3 bases, with 15 bases left between them. CDR3 sequence: CASSSGSWGSNEKLFF. The CDR3, as DNA: TGTGCCAGCAGTTCGGGAAGTTGGGGATCTAATGAAAAACTGTTTTTT.

In this sample, this clone turned up a few times. One end of the junction is discordant with germline, which a read error may explain. The chain links TRBV9 to TRBJ2-1; 11 positions agree with TRBD2. CDR1 and CDR2 (germline): SGDLS, YYNGEE. The CDR3 runs 13 residues. The CDR3 DNA follows: TGTGCCAGCAGCGTAGGGTTGGCGGGACTAGCGGTCTTC. It codes for CASSVGLAGLAVF. Complete variable domain (other parts from reference TRBV9 and TRBJ2-1): DSGVTQTPKHLITATGQRVTLRCSPRSGDLSVYWYQQSLDQGLQFLIQYYNGEERAKGNILERFSAQQFPDLHSELNLSSLELGDSALYFCASSVGLAGLAVFGPGTRLTVL.

This chain uses TRBV9 with TRBJ2-1, with 7 positions matching TRBD2. Germline CDR1 and CDR2: SGDLS and YYNGEE. J was trimmed by 9 bases and V by 0 bases; bases with no gene match: 6. The CDR3 is made up of 14 amino acids. CDR3 residues: CASSVGGGGSEQFF. Written as DNA, the CDR3 is TGTGCCAGCAGCGTAGGAGGTGGCGGGAGTGAGCAGTTCTTC.

The chain's CDR3 is CAISGAGLAGGINEQFF. In DNA, the CDR3 is TGTGCCATCAGTGGGGCGGGACTAGCGGGGGGCATAAATGAGCAGTTCTTC. V usage is TRBV10-3 and J usage is TRBJ2-1; TRBD2 agrees at 15 bases. CDR3 length: 17 amino acids. The ends lost 4 bases at V and 7 bases at J; junction bases unmatched: 8. Germline V gene data show CDR1 as ENHRY and CDR2 as SYGVKD.

In its sample, this clone was seen a few times. CDR3 in amino acids: CASSLGRGPYSTDTQYF. The CDR3 nucleotides read TGCGCCAGCAGCTTGGGTCGGGGTCCCTATAGCACAGATACGCAGTATTTT. This rearrangement joins TRBV5-1 to TRBJ2-3; a weak D match, TRBD2 (5 bases). This CDR3 is 17 amino acids long. Trimming pared 0 bases from V and 0 bases from J, leaving 14 bases between. Germline CDR1 reads SGHRS; CDR2 reads YFSETQ.